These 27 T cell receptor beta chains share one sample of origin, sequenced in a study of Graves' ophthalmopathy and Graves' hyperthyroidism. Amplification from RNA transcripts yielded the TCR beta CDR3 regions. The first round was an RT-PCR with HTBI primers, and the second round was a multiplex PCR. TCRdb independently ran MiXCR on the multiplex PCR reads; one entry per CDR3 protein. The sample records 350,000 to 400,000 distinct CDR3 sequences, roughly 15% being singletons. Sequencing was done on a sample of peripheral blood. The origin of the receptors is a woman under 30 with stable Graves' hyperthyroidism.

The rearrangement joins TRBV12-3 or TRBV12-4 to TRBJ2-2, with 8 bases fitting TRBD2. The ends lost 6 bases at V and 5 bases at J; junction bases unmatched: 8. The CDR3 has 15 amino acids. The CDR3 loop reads CASRELAVDTGELFF. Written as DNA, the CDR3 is TGTGCCAGCAGGGAACTAGCGGTGGATACCGGGGAGCTGTTTTTT.

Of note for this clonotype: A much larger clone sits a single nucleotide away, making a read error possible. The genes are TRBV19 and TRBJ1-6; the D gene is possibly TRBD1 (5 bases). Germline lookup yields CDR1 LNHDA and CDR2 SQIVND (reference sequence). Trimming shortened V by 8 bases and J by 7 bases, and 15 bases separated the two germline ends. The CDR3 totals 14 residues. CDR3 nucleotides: TGTGCCAGTGGTAATCCACCAGGGAATTCACCCCTCCACTTT. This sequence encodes CASGNPPGNSPLHF.

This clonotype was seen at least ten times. CDR3 coding DNA: TGTGCCAGCAGTGAAACAGGACGGGGCTATGGCTACACCTTC. Its translation is CASSETGRGYGYTF. The chain recombines TRBV6-1 with TRBJ1-2; D may be TRBD1 (5 bases). The V gene's germline CDR1 is MNHNS and CDR2 SASEGT. V gave up 2 bases and J gave up 4 bases, with 11 bases separating them. This CDR3 has 14 amino acids.

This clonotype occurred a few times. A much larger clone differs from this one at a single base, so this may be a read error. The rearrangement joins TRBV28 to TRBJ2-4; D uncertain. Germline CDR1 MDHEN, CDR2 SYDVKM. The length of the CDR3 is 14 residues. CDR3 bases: TGTGCCAGCAGTTCCTCGGTAGCCAAAAACATTAAGTACTTC. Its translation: CASSSSVAKNIKYF.

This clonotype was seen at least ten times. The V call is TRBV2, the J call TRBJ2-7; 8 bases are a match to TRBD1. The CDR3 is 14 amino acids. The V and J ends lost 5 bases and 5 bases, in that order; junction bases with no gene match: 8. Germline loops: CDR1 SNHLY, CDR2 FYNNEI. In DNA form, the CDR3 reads TGTGCCAGCAGTCCCTCGCCGGACAGGGACGAGCAGTACTTC. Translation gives CASSPSPDRDEQYF.

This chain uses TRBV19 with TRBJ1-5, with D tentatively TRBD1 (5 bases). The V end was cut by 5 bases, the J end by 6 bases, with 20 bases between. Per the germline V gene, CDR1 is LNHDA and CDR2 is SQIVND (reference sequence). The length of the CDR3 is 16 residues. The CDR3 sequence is CASSPSGMGGSQPQHF. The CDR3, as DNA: TGTGCCAGTAGTCCCTCGGGGATGGGGGGGAGTCAGCCCCAGCATTTT.

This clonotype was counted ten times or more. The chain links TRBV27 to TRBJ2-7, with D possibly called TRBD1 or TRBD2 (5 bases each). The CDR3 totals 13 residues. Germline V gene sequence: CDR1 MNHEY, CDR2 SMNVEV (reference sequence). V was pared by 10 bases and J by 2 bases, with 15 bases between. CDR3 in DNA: TGTGCCACCTCGGGACCCCCGACCTACGAGCAGTACTTC. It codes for CATSGPPTYEQYF.

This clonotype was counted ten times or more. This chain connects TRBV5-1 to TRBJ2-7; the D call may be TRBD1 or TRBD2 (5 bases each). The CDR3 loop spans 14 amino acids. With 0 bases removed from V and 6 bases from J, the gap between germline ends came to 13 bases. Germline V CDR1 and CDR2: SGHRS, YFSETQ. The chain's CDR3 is CASSLGGTFPEQYF. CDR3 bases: TGCGCCAGCAGCTTGGGGGGGACCTTCCCCGAGCAGTACTTC.

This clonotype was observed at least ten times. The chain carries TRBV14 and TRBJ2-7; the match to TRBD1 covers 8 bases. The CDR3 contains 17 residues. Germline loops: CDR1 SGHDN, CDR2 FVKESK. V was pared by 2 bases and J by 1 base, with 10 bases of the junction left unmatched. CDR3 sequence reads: CASSQTLFGTGSYEQYF. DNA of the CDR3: TGTGCCAGCAGCCAAACGCTCTTCGGGACAGGTTCCTACGAGCAGTACTTC. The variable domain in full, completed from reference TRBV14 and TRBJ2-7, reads EAGVTQFPSHSVIEKGQTVTLRCDPISGHDNLYWYRRVMGKEIKFLLHFVKESKQDESGMPNNRFLAERTGGTYSTLKVQPAELEDSGVYFCASSQTLFGTGSYEQYFGPGTRLTVT.

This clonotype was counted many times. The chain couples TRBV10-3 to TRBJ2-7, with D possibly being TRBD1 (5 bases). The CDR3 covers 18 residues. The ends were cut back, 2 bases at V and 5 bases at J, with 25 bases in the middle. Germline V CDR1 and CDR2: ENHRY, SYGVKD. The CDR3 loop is CAISEPELPQVKPHEQYF. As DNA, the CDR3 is TGTGCCATCAGTGAGCCCGAATTACCACAGGTCAAGCCTCACGAGCAGTACTTC.

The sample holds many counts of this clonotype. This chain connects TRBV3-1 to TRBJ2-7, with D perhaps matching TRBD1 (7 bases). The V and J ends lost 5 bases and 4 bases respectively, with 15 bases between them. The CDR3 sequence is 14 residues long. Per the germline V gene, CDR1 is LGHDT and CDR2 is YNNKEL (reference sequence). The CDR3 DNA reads TGTGCCAGCAGCTTAGCAGGGGGGCCTTACGAGCAGTACTTC. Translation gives CASSLAGGPYEQYF.

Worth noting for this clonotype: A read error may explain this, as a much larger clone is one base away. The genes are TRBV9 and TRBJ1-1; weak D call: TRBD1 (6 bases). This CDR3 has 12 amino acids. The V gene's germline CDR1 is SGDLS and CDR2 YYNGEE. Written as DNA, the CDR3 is TGTGCCAGCAGCAGGGACAATACTGAAGCTTGCTTT. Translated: CASSRDNTEACF.

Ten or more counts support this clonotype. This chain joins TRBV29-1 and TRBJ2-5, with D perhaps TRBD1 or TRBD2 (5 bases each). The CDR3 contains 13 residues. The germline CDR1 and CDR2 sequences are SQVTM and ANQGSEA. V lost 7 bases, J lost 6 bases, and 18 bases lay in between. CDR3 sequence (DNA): TGCAGCGGGGCCGGCGTTCGGGGCCAGACCCAGTACTTC. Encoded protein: CSGAGVRGQTQYF.

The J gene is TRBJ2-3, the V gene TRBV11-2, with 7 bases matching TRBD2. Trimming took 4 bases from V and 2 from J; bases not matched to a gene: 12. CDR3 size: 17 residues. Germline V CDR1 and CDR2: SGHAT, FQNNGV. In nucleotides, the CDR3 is TGTGCCAGCAGCTCCCTCGGTCTAGCGGAGATCACAGATACGCAGTATTTT. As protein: CASSSLGLAEITDTQYF.

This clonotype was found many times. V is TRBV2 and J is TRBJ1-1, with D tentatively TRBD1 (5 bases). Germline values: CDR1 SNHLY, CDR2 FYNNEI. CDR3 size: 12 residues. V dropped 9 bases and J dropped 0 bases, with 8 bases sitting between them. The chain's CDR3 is CARTEMNTEAFF. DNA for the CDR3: TGTGCCAGGACAGAGATGAACACTGAAGCTTTCTTT.

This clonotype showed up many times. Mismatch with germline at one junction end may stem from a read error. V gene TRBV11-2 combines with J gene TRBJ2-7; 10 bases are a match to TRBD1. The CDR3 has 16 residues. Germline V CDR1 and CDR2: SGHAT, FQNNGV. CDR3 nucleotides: TGTGCCAGCAGCGCGACAGGGGGCCCCGGGTCCTACGTGCAGTACTTC. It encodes CASSATGGPGSYVQYF.

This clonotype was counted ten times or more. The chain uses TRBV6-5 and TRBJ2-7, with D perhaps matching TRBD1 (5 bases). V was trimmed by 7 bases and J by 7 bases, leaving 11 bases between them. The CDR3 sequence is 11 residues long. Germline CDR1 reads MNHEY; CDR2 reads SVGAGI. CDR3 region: CASNEHREQYF. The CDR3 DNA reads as TGTGCCAGCAACGAGCACAGGGAGCAGTACTTC.

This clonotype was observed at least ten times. The CDR3 region is CASTDSLNQPQHF. CDR3 nucleotide sequence: TGTGCCAGCACCGACAGTCTCAATCAGCCCCAGCATTTT. The chain has TRBV6-5 and TRBJ1-5, with a tentative D call TRBD1 (5 bases). Germline CDR1 and CDR2: MNHEY and SVGAGI. The V end was cut by 7 bases, the J end by 3 bases, with 10 bases between. The CDR3 is made up of 13 amino acids.

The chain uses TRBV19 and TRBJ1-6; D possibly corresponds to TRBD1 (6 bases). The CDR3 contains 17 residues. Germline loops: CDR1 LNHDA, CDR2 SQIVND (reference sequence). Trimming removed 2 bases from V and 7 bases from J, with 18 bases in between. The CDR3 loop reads CASSILTHRDLNSPLHF. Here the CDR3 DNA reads TGTGCCAGTAGTATACTCACCCACAGGGACCTGAATTCACCCCTCCACTTT.

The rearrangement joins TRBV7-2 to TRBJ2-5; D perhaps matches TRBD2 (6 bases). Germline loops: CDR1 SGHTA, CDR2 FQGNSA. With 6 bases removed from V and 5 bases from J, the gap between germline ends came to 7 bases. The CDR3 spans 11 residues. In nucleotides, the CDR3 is TGTGCCAGCAGGGAGGGGGAGACCCAGTACTTC. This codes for CASREGETQYF.

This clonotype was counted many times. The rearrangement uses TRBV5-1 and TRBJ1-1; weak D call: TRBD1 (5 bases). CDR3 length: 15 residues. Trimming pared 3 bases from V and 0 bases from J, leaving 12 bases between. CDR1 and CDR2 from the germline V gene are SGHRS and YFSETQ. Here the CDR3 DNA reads TGCGCCAGCAGCTCGGGGGGTACGATGAACACTGAAGCTTTCTTT. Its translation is CASSSGGTMNTEAFF. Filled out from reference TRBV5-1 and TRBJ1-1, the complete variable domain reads KAGVTQTPRYLIKTRGQQVTLSCSPISGHRSVSWYQQTPGQGLQFLFEYFSETQRNKGNFPGRFSGRQFSNSRSEMNVSTLELGDSALYLCASSSGGTMNTEAFFGQGTRLTVV.

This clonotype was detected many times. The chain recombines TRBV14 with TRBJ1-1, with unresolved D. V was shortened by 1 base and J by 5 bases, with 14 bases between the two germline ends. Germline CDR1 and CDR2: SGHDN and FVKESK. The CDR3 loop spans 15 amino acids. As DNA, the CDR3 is TGTGCCAGCAGCCAAGGGGGTACGCGTAAGACTGAAGCTTTCTTT. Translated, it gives CASSQGGTRKTEAFF.

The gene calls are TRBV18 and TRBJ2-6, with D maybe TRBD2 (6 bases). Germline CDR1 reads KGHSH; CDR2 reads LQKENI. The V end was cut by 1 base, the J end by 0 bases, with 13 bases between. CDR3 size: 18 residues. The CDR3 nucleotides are TGTGCCAGCTCACCACAGGCGGGACGCAACTCTGGGGCCAACGTCCTGACTTTC. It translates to CASSPQAGRNSGANVLTF.

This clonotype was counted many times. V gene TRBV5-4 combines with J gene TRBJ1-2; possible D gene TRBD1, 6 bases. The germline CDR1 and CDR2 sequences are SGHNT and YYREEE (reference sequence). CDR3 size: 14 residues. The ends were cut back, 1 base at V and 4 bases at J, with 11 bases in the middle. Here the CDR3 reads CASSLSQGLYGYTF. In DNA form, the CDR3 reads TGTGCCAGCAGCTTGTCACAGGGACTCTATGGCTACACCTTC. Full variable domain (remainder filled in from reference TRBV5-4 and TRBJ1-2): ETGVTQSPTHLIKTRGQQVTLRCSSQSGHNTVSWYQQALGQGPQFIFQYYREEENGRGNFPPRFSGLQFPNYSSELNVNALELDDSALYLCASSLSQGLYGYTFGSGTRLTVV.

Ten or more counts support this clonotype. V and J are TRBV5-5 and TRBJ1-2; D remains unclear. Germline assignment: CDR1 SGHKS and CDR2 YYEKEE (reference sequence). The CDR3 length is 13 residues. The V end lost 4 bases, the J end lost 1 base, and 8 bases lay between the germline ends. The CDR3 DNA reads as TGTGCCAGCAGCCCCACCCATAACTATGGCTACACCTTC. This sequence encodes CASSPTHNYGYTF.

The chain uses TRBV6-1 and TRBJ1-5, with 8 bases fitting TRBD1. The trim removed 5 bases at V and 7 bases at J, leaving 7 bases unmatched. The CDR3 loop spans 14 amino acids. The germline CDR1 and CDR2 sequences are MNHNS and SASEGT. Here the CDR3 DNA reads TGTGCCAGCAGTCGGACAGGGCAGGAACAGCCCCAGCATTTT. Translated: CASSRTGQEQPQHF.

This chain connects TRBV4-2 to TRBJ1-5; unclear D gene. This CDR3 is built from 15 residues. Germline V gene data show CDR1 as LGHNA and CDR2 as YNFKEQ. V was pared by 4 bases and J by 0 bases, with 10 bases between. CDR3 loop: CASSPDGYSNQPQHF. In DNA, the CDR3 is TGTGCCAGCAGCCCAGACGGATATAGCAATCAGCCCCAGCATTTT.